The sample holds one count of the clone carrying this T cell receptor beta chain. What it binds is unknown. This record comes from a study of CD8+ T cells in alopecia areata. Overall study context: Each of the treated patients was given oral tofacitinib, 5 to 10 mg twice daily, for moderate-to-severe alopecia areata. Tofacitinib treatment spanned 6 to 18 months, with 6 months off drug afterward.

Specified treatment: oral pan-JAK inhibitor, 5-10 mg twice daily. Alopecia areata patients provided lesional scalp punch biopsies and peripheral blood. The CDR3 runs 13 residues. CDR1 is SEHNR, CDR2 FQNEAQ, per germline (reference sequence). V lost 5 bases, J lost 7 bases, and 14 bases lay in between. The authors extracted RNA and reverse transcribed it into cDNA as the sequencing template. TCRdb's copy holds only in-frame clones and misses some; the assay was immunoSEQ multiplex PCR. Of around 300,000 clones listed, about 62% are singletons. Overall study results and limits: During tofacitinib treatment, many expanded lesional clones remained in scalp and blood.

The V call is TRBV7-9, the J call TRBJ2-5, with D possibly matching TRBD1 (5 bases). This receptor was identified in a human donor with alopecia areata. The sequencing used CD4+ T cells sorted from blood, collected between weeks 51 and 52, from a patient treated with tofacitinib. The CDR3 region has the DNA TGTGCCAGCAGCCCCGGGTCTCAGGGGACCCAGTACTTC. The encoded protein is CASSPGSQGTQYF.